This TCR beta chain derives from a study of neoadjuvant nivolumab and ipilimumab in lung cancer. Study-level results: From pretherapy to surgery, tumor richness and clonality rose with dual therapy. Resected tumors had greater TCR richness and clonality than uninvolved lung. TCR sequencing covered a small number of samples. Pretherapy blood TCR richness correlated positively with resected tumor richness.

Turning to this clone: What it binds is unknown.

Using immunoSEQ multiplex PCR, the repertoire was profiled, and TCRdb retains in-frame clones only, with some absent. The profile shows fewer than 35,000 clones, 65% to 85% of them singletons. The TCR originated in an adult with non-small cell lung cancer. Material: peripheral blood, obtained before neoadjuvant nivolumab, alone or with ipilimumab.

As DNA, the CDR3 is TGTGCCAGCAGTGAAGGGGTTGGGGGCACGAATCAGCCCCAGCATTTT. Protein sequence: CASSEGVGGTNQPQHF. This chain joins TRBV2 and TRBJ1-5, with D possibly being TRBD1 (6 bases). The CDR3 is 16 amino acids. V lost 1 base and J lost 4, with 14 bases in between. The germline CDR1 and CDR2 sequences are SNHLY and FYNNEI.